What follows are 10 T cell receptor beta chains derived from one specimen sequenced in a study of blood T cell repertoires in COVID-19. Profiled with immunoSEQ multiplex PCR; TCRdb holds only in-frame clones, not every one. The sample contains fewer than 300,000 clones, over 75% of which appear only once. Sequencing used peripheral blood. These receptors originate from a man aged 50-60 years with active or convalescent COVID-19.

V and J are TRBV18 and TRBJ2-1; TRBD2 aligns across 7 bases. Germline CDR1 and CDR2: KGHSH and LQKENI. This CDR3 is 15 amino acids long. J gave up 8 bases and V 1 base, and 8 bases lay outside the gene matches. CDR3 nucleotide sequence: TGTGCCAGCTCACCACTATCGGGGGGATTGGATGAGCAGTTCTTC. It translates to CASSPLSGGLDEQFF.

The chain combines TRBV7-6 with TRBJ2-3; tentative D call: TRBD2 (6 bases). Trimming stripped 1 base from V and 0 bases from J, with 8 bases between. In germline, CDR1 is SGHVS, CDR2 FNYEAQ. The CDR3 is 15 residues long. For the CDR3, the DNA is TGTGCCAGCAGCTTAGAGGCGGGGAGCACAGATACGCAGTATTTT. It translates to CASSLEAGSTDTQYF.

This clone has a count of ten or more. The chain recombines TRBV2 with TRBJ1-5; D remains ambiguous. This CDR3 is built from 14 residues. Trimming took 4 bases from V and 4 from J, leaving 11 bases between them. Germline V gene lookup returns CDR1 SNHLY and CDR2 FYNNEI. CDR3: CASSARGWNQPQHF. CDR3 DNA sequence: TGTGCCAGCAGTGCGCGGGGATGGAATCAGCCCCAGCATTTT.

This clone came up a few times. The sample contains more than one DNA sequence encoding this CDR3. This chain joins TRBV5-1 and TRBJ1-1; D unresolved. The ends were cut back, 0 bases at V and 1 base at J, with 4 bases in the middle. Per the germline V gene, CDR1 is SGHRS and CDR2 is YFSETQ. This CDR3 is built from 13 residues. CDR3: CASSLGGNTEAFF. CDR3 DNA sequence: TGCGCCAGCAGCTTGGGAGGGAACACTGAAGCTTTCTTT.

V and J are TRBV7-8 and TRBJ2-7; 9 bases are a match to TRBD2. The J segment lost 2 bases and the V segment lost 6 bases, leaving 8 bases of the junction unmatched. Germline V gene data show CDR1 as SGHVS and CDR2 as FQNEAQ. The CDR3 has 15 residues. CDR3 DNA: TGTGCCAGCAGTTCCAGCGGGAGGCCGGCCTACGAGCAGTACTTC. Protein product: CASSSSGRPAYEQYF.

The chain carries TRBV5-4 and TRBJ2-6; 8 bases are a match to TRBD1. J gave up 1 base and V 7 bases, and 1 base lay outside the gene matches. The CDR3 is 14 residues long. Germline V CDR1 and CDR2: SGHNT, YYREEE (reference sequence). The CDR3 loop reads CASRQGSGANVLTF. In nucleotides, the CDR3 is TGTGCCAGCCGACAGGGGTCTGGGGCCAACGTCCTGACTTTC.

The chain is built from TRBV11-2 and TRBJ2-5; 8 nucleotides align to TRBD2. The junction had 9 bases not matched to a gene; V was cut back by 5 bases and J by 1 base. Germline V gene lookup returns CDR1 SGHAT and CDR2 FQNNGV. This CDR3 has 16 residues. The CDR3 spells CASSRVGREGQETQYF. The CDR3 DNA is TGTGCCAGCAGCCGAGTGGGACGGGAGGGCCAAGAGACCCAGTACTTC.

This clone was seen a single time. The rearrangement links TRBV6-4 to TRBJ2-2; D might be TRBD2 (6 bases). Germline V gives CDR1 MRHNA, CDR2 SNTAGT. V was cut by 6 bases and J by 5 bases, with 13 bases left in between. CDR3 length: 14 amino acids. The CDR3 reads CASRREEATGELFF. CDR3 nucleotide sequence: TGTGCCAGCAGGCGGGAAGAAGCAACCGGGGAGCTGTTTTTT.

The V and J genes are TRBV6-1 and TRBJ2-2; the D gene is possibly TRBD1 (6 bases). Germline V CDR1 and CDR2: MNHNS, SASEGT. V was pared by 1 base and J by 5 bases, with 14 bases between. CDR3 length equals 16 residues. The CDR3 is CASSEVDRGLTGELFF. Written as DNA, the CDR3 is TGTGCCAGCAGTGAAGTGGACAGAGGTCTGACCGGGGAGCTGTTTTTT.

The CDR3 DNA is TGTGCCAGCAGTCCTAGCGGGAGTTCACCCTACGAGCAGTACTTC. Its translation is CASSPSGSSPYEQYF. The chain employs TRBV7-2 and TRBJ2-7; 10 bases are shared with TRBD2. CDR1 is SGHTA and CDR2 is FQGNSA in the germline V gene. After removal of 6 bases from V and 2 bases from J, the junction contained 7 bases not matched to a gene. The CDR3 sequence is 15 residues long.